These 13 T cell receptor beta chains came from one sample sequenced in a study of blood T cell repertoires in COVID-19. Clones were sequenced by immunoSEQ multiplex PCR, and TCRdb holds only the in-frame ones, with some missing. Of more than 40,000 clones in the sample, 65% to 90% were seen once. The sample was peripheral blood. The receptors here all came from an elderly woman with acute or convalescent COVID-19.

Of note for this clone: Mismatch with germline at one junction end may stem from a read error. The chain joins TRBV6-2 or TRBV6-3 to TRBJ1-5; 7 bases match TRBD1. The germline V gene encodes CDR1 MNHEY and CDR2 SVGEGT. The CDR3 is 14 amino acids. CDR3 region: CASSYTRGTAPPHF. The CDR3 DNA sequence: TGTGCCAGCAGTTACACGCGTGGGACAGCTCCCCCGCATTTT.

This chain connects TRBV19 to TRBJ2-2; TRBD1 is a possible D gene (6 bases). V was shortened by 1 base and J by 4 bases, with 22 bases between the two germline ends. From germline, CDR1 is LNHDA and CDR2 SQIVND (reference sequence). The CDR3 covers 19 residues. CDR3 loop: CASSIATKGLTGSTGELFF. DNA for the CDR3: TGTGCCAGTAGTATAGCCACCAAGGGGCTGACAGGATCCACCGGGGAGCTGTTTTTT. Supplemented by reference TRBV19 and TRBJ2-2, the full variable domain reads DGGITQSPKYLFRKEGQNVTLSCEQNLNHDAMYWYRQDPGQGLRLIYYSQIVNDFQKGDIAEGYSVSREKKESFPLTVTSAQKNPTAFYLCASSIATKGLTGSTGELFFGEGSRLTVL.

The chain uses TRBV9 and TRBJ2-7; tentatively, D is TRBD2 (6 bases). In germline, CDR1 is SGDLS, CDR2 YYNGEE. The CDR3 spans 14 residues. Trimming shortened V by 4 bases and J by 4 bases, and 15 bases separated the two germline ends. The DNA of the CDR3 is TGTGCCAGCAGCCCTAGTGGGGGGAAGTACGAGCAGTACTTC. This gives the protein CASSPSGGKYEQYF.

The genes are TRBV3-1 (or the pseudogene TRBV3-2) and TRBJ1-1; no reliable D call. Germline assignment: CDR1 LGHDT and CDR2 YNNKEL (reference sequence). V gave up 5 bases and J gave up 0 bases, with 7 bases separating them. This CDR3 contains 13 residues. The CDR3 loop is CASSSTLNTEAFF. In DNA, the CDR3 is TGTGCCAGCAGCAGCACCCTGAACACTGAAGCTTTCTTT.

The chain recombines TRBV3-1 (or the pseudogene TRBV3-2) with TRBJ2-7; 7 nucleotides line up with TRBD1. Germline V gives CDR1 LGHDT, CDR2 YNNKEL (reference sequence). V trimming: 1 base; J trimming: 2 bases; junction bases outside the gene matches: 8. The CDR3 is 16 residues long. CDR3 in amino acids: CASSQVHTGVPYEQYF. CDR3 DNA sequence: TGTGCCAGCAGCCAAGTCCACACAGGGGTCCCCTACGAGCAGTACTTC.

The chain carries TRBV5-4 and TRBJ2-5, with TRBD2 as a possible D gene (7 bases). This CDR3 contains 16 residues. V lost 0 bases to trimming and J lost 4 bases, with 16 bases between them. CDR1 and CDR2 from the germline V gene are SGHNT and YYREEE (reference sequence). CDR3 region: CASSLVERGGGETQYF. The CDR3 region has the DNA TGTGCCAGCAGCTTGGTTGAGAGGGGGGGAGGAGAGACCCAGTACTTC.

The chain uses TRBV4-1 and TRBJ2-7; 8 bases are a match to TRBD1. This CDR3 comprises 16 residues. CDR1 and CDR2 from the germline V gene are MGHRA and YSYEKL. Germline trimming cut 0 bases from V and 5 bases from J; bases unmatched to any gene: 9. CDR3 in amino acids: CASSQDSGQGGHEQYF. DNA for the CDR3: TGCGCCAGCAGCCAAGATTCAGGACAGGGCGGCCACGAGCAGTACTTC.

The genes are TRBV7-2 and TRBJ1-3; the D is unclear. Per the germline V gene, CDR1 is SGHTA and CDR2 is FQGNSA. V was shortened by 11 bases and J by 2 bases, with 13 bases between the two germline ends. This CDR3 comprises 13 residues. The CDR3 DNA is TGTGCCGTCAGGAAGTCCACTGGAAACACCATATATTTT. Translated: CAVRKSTGNTIYF.

The gene calls are TRBV6-6 and TRBJ2-7; perhaps TRBD2 as D (5 bases). Trimming left V 8 bases short and J 2 bases short, with 13 bases between. From germline, CDR1 is MNHNY and CDR2 SVGAGI (reference sequence). This CDR3 has 13 amino acids. For the CDR3, the DNA is TGTGCCAGCGCGCCGGACGGGACCTACGAGCAGTACTTC. As protein: CASAPDGTYEQYF.

The V call is TRBV20-1, the J call TRBJ2-7, with D perhaps TRBD1 (6 bases). Germline loops: CDR1 DFQATT, CDR2 SNEGSKA (reference sequence). Trimming took off 3 bases at V and 5 bases at J, with 14 bases between the two ends. The CDR3 totals 13 residues. CDR3 residues: CSASITGTDEQYF. In DNA form, the CDR3 reads TGCAGTGCTAGTATAACAGGGACGGACGAGCAGTACTTC.

The chain couples TRBV2 to TRBJ1-6; D possibly corresponds to TRBD1 (5 bases). This CDR3 region has 15 residues. The germline V and J ends were trimmed by 0 bases and 14 bases, with 17 bases remaining between them. Germline assignment: CDR1 SNHLY and CDR2 FYNNEI. Here the CDR3 DNA reads TGTGCCAGCAGTGAAGCGCTCAGGGTCCGCTTTTCCCTCCACTTT. This translates into CASSEALRVRFSLHF.

This clone turned up a few times. The chain uses TRBV2 and TRBJ2-2, with unresolved D. The CDR3 consists of 15 residues. CDR1 SNHLY and CDR2 FYNNEI come from the germline V gene. Trimming removed 3 bases from V and 3 bases from J, with 11 bases in between. The chain's CDR3 is CASSELRGYTGELFF. CDR3 sequence (DNA): TGTGCCAGCAGTGAGCTCCGCGGTTACACCGGGGAGCTGTTTTTT.

The genes are TRBV19 and TRBJ1-4, with D possibly matching TRBD1 (6 bases). V lost 5 bases and J 7 bases, leaving 14 bases between the germline ends. CDR3 size: 14 residues. Germline V gene sequence: CDR1 LNHDA, CDR2 SQIVND (reference sequence). CDR3 sequence reads: CASSPGQLAEKLFF. In nucleotides, the CDR3 is TGTGCCAGTAGTCCTGGACAGCTTGCTGAAAAACTGTTTTTT.